One and the same sample provided the 11 T cell receptor beta chains below, sequenced in a study of CD8+ T cells in alopecia areata. The treatment was: oral pan-JAK inhibitor, 5-10 mg twice daily. Extracted RNA was reverse transcribed, and the resulting cDNA served as sequencing template. The repertoire was sequenced with immunoSEQ multiplex PCR; TCRdb's copy has only in-frame clones and lacks some. The sample lists about 190,000 clones, 50% to 60% seen once, with 0.69% in the top ten. The source was CD4+ T cells sorted from blood, collected at week 4, from a patient treated with tofacitinib. These receptors all stem from a human donor with alopecia areata.

This clone showed up just a few times. The chain links TRBV29-1 to TRBJ2-2; tentative D call: TRBD2 (5 bases). Per germline, CDR1 SQVTM and CDR2 ANQGSEA. The CDR3 extends over 14 amino acids. Trimming removed 2 bases at V and 0 bases at J, with 7 bases between. The CDR3 loop reads CSVEPGANTGELFF. CDR3 in DNA: TGCAGCGTTGAACCCGGGGCGAACACCGGGGAGCTGTTTTTT.

The chain is built from TRBV5-1 and TRBJ2-7; no clear D gene. The V gene lost 3 bases and the J gene lost 0 bases, with 13 bases spanning the gap. In germline, CDR1 is SGHRS, CDR2 YFSETQ. This CDR3 comprises 15 residues. This CDR3 reads CASSSRNGPSYEQYF. The CDR3 region has the DNA TGCGCCAGCAGCTCGAGAAACGGGCCCTCCTACGAGCAGTACTTC.

This chain links TRBV27 with TRBJ1-1; tentative D call: TRBD1 (6 bases). CDR1 and CDR2 (germline): MNHEY, SMNVEV (reference sequence). Trimming pared 4 bases from V and 1 base from J, leaving 13 bases between. The CDR3 is 15 amino acids. CDR3 amino acids: CASSSWTVRNTEAFF. The CDR3 coding sequence is TGTGCCAGCAGTTCCTGGACAGTGAGGAACACTGAAGCTTTCTTT.

As DNA, the CDR3 is TGTGCCAGCAGTTTACAGGGTTCTACGGCTGGCTACACCTTC. Translated, it gives CASSLQGSTAGYTF. The chain couples TRBV27 to TRBJ1-2, with D maybe TRBD1 (5 bases). This CDR3 comprises 14 residues. The germline CDR1 and CDR2 sequences are MNHEY and SMNVEV (reference sequence). Trimming stripped 2 bases from V and 7 bases from J, with 14 bases between.

The chain recombines TRBV29-1 with TRBJ2-7; TRBD1 aligns across 11 bases. V shed 8 bases and J 1 base; nucleotides not matched to a gene: 4. Germline CDR1 is SQVTM and CDR2 is ANQGSEA. The CDR3 totals 13 residues. CDR3 in amino acids: CSFGTGGSYEQYF. The CDR3 DNA reads TGCAGCTTCGGGACAGGGGGTTCCTACGAGCAGTACTTC.

The chain links TRBV6-5 to TRBJ1-3; no firm D call. Between the trimmed V and J ends, which lost 0 bases and 3 bases, there was a span of 9 bases. The germline gives CDR1 MNHEY, CDR2 SVGAGI. The CDR3 has 15 amino acids. CDR3 bases: TGTGCCAGCAGTTACTCGAGGAGGAATGGAAACACCATATATTTT. This codes for CASSYSRRNGNTIYF.

This clone was observed a few times. The CDR3 protein is CASSQDTGTSGSTDTQYF. The CDR3, as DNA: TGCGCCAGCAGCCAAGATACCGGGACTAGCGGGAGCACAGATACGCAGTATTTT. The V call is TRBV4-3, the J call TRBJ2-3; 12 bases are a match to TRBD2. V was pared by 0 bases and J by 0 bases, with 4 bases of the junction left unmatched. This CDR3 contains 18 residues. Germline values: CDR1 LGHNA, CDR2 YSLEER.

This clone was seen only a few times. The chain has TRBV10-3 and TRBJ2-7, with 9 bases fitting TRBD1. The CDR3 runs to 14 residues. Germline CDR1 reads ENHRY; CDR2 reads SYGVKD. The V and J ends lost 2 bases and 8 bases, in that order; junction bases with no gene match: 7. CDR3 sequence: CAISEGRTGGKQYF. For the CDR3, the DNA is TGTGCCATCAGTGAGGGACGAACAGGGGGCAAGCAGTACTTC.

In this sample, this clone turned up a few times. The chain links TRBV30 to TRBJ1-1; D not certain. Germline V gene sequence: CDR1 GTSNPN, CDR2 SVGIG (reference sequence). V was shortened by 0 bases and J by 0 bases, with 11 bases between the two germline ends. The CDR3 is 15 residues long. CDR3 DNA: TGTGCCTGGAGTGTACGAGGAAGACTGAACACTGAAGCTTTCTTT. This encodes CAWSVRGRLNTEAFF. The whole variable domain, filled in from reference TRBV30 and TRBJ1-1, reads SQTIHQWPATLVQPVGSPLSLECTVEGTSNPNLYWYRQAAGRGLQLLFYSVGIGQISSEVPQNLSASRPQDRQFILSSKKLLLSDSGFYLCAWSVRGRLNTEAFFGQGTRLTVV.

A single count supports this clone. This sequence joins TRBV30 and TRBJ2-1; tentatively, D is TRBD2 (5 bases). CDR1 and CDR2 from the germline V gene are GTSNPN and SVGIG (reference sequence). With 3 bases removed from V and 9 bases from J, the gap between germline ends came to 12 bases. This CDR3 is built from 12 residues. The chain's CDR3 is CAWRVDWSEQFF. Written as DNA, the CDR3 is TGTGCCTGGAGGGTGGACTGGAGTGAGCAGTTCTTC.

The chain links TRBV11-1 to TRBJ2-3; possible D gene TRBD2, 6 bases. Deletions cut 4 bases from V and 6 bases from J, with 8 bases between. This CDR3 contains 12 residues. Germline CDR1 SGHAT, CDR2 FQDESV (reference sequence). This chain's CDR3 is CASSSGGDTQYF. Here the CDR3 DNA reads TGTGCCAGCAGCTCTGGAGGGGATACGCAGTATTTT.